This TCR beta chain was identified during a study of shared clonotypes between healthy human individuals. Study-wide points: Read depth was anticipated to influence clonotype sharing among donors. Some clonotypes were shared by all four sorted-subset donors, while others were not shared. The non-shared ones had lower generation probabilities than the shared ones. Represented genetic and exposure-history diversity was restricted by having few donors.

For this clone: Its antigen is undetermined.

Researchers divided each subset's genomic DNA evenly across several immunoSEQ plates. Assay: immunoSEQ multiplex PCR; the TCRdb copy retains only in-frame clones and omits some. The repertoire has about 2,500,000 clones, over 85% of them found once; the top ten carry about 0.13%. V was cut by 4 bases and J by 4 bases, with 10 bases left in between. This CDR3 contains 13 residues. Per germline, CDR1 MNHNY and CDR2 SVGAGI (reference sequence). The V call is TRBV6-6, the J call TRBJ1-1, with unresolved D. The source of this sequence is a young man in good health. Material for sequencing was naive CD4+ T cells sorted from blood. Subset denoted: CD45RA+ positively selected. DNA of the CDR3: TGTGCCAGCAGTTTTGGTATAGGCACTGAAGCTTTCTTT. Translation gives CASSFGIGTEAFF.